This is a list of T cell receptor beta chains from one sample in a study of blood T cell repertoires in COVID-19. Profiled with immunoSEQ multiplex PCR; TCRdb holds only in-frame clones, not every one. Of 250,000 to 350,000 clones detected, roughly 90% appear once; the ten largest clones hold 3%. The sample taken for sequencing was peripheral blood. All receptors derive from a woman aged 30 to 39 with active or convalescent COVID-19. Each CDR3 is given with its conserved first and last residue. D genes are given only for firm matches. Clone size appears in some rows only: once, few, many, or a class for an expanded clone.

v_call: TRBV29-1
d_call: TRBD1
j_call: TRBJ1-2
clone_size: -
cdr3_aa: CSVETGTVWDYGYTF
cdr3_nt: TGCAGCGTTGAGACAGGGACAGTCTGGGACTATGGCTACACCTTC

v_call: TRBV27
d_call: TRBD2
j_call: TRBJ2-7
clone_size: once
cdr3_aa: CASSPSPASGEQYF
cdr3_nt: TGTGCCAGCAGTCCGTCACCCGCTAGCGGCGAGCAGTACTTC

v_call: TRBV7-8
d_call: TRBD1
j_call: TRBJ1-2
clone_size: -
cdr3_aa: CASWGTGDPWDYGYTF
cdr3_nt: TGTGCCTCCTGGGGGACAGGGGACCCCTGGGACTATGGCTACACCTTC

v_call: TRBV5-1
d_call: TRBD2
j_call: TRBJ2-5
clone_size: -
cdr3_aa: CASSKSWTSGGQQETQYF
cdr3_nt: TGCGCCAGCAGCAAATCCTGGACTAGCGGGGGGCAACAAGAGACCCAGTACTTC

v_call: TRBV4-3
d_call: -
j_call: TRBJ1-4
clone_size: -
cdr3_aa: CASSQDGRPTNEKLFF
cdr3_nt: TGCGCCAGCAGCCAAGATGGGAGACCAACTAATGAAAAACTGTTTTTT

v_call: TRBV7-2
d_call: TRBD1
j_call: TRBJ1-2
clone_size: -
cdr3_aa: CASSLMGQGSGYTF
cdr3_nt: TGTGCCAGCAGCTTAATGGGACAGGGTTCTGGCTACACCTTC

v_call: TRBV3-1/TRBV3-2
d_call: -
j_call: TRBJ2-5
clone_size: few
cdr3_aa: CASSVGEETQYF
cdr3_nt: TGTGCCAGCAGCGTCGGGGAAGAGACCCAGTACTTC

v_call: TRBV6-4
d_call: TRBD1
j_call: TRBJ2-2
clone_size: -
cdr3_aa: CASSPGQGIFYTGELFF
cdr3_nt: TGTGCCAGCAGCCCGGGACAGGGAATCTTTTACACCGGGGAGCTGTTTTTT

v_call: TRBV2
d_call: -
j_call: TRBJ1-2
clone_size: -
cdr3_aa: CASSDLPGNGYTF
cdr3_nt: TGTGCCAGCAGTGACCTTCCAGGGAATGGCTACACCTTC

v_call: TRBV5-6
d_call: -
j_call: TRBJ1-3
clone_size: once
cdr3_aa: CASSLGGNTIYF
cdr3_nt: TGTGCCAGCAGCTTGGGGGGCAACACCATATATTTT

v_call: TRBV30
d_call: -
j_call: TRBJ1-2
clone_size: -
cdr3_aa: CAWSRGTYGYTF
cdr3_nt: TGTGCCTGGAGTCGGGGTACCTATGGCTACACCTTC

v_call: TRBV2
d_call: -
j_call: TRBJ1-1
clone_size: -
cdr3_aa: CASTVGGMNTEAFF
cdr3_nt: TGTGCCAGCACAGTCGGCGGTATGAACACTGAAGCTTTCTTT

v_call: TRBV6-2/TRBV6-3
d_call: -
j_call: TRBJ1-2
clone_size: -
cdr3_aa: CASSYRRGYGYTF
cdr3_nt: TGTGCCAGCAGTTACCGCAGGGGCTATGGCTACACCTTC

v_call: TRBV21-1
d_call: -
j_call: TRBJ2-4
clone_size: -
cdr3_aa: CASSQGVTRVAKNIQYF
cdr3_nt: TGTGCCAGCAGCCAGGGGGTTACCAGAGTAGCCAAAAACATTCAGTACTTC

v_call: TRBV2
d_call: -
j_call: TRBJ1-2
clone_size: -
cdr3_aa: CASSIDSGYTF
cdr3_nt: TGTGCCAGCAGCATAGACAGCGGCTACACCTTC

v_call: TRBV7-2
d_call: TRBD1
j_call: TRBJ1-6
clone_size: -
cdr3_aa: CASSFYRDRDSPLHF
cdr3_nt: TGTGCCAGCAGCTTCTACCGGGACAGAGATTCACCCCTCCACTTT

v_call: TRBV19
d_call: TRBD2
j_call: TRBJ2-3
clone_size: -
cdr3_aa: CASSGLRGALSTDTQYF
cdr3_nt: TGTGCCAGTAGTGGTTTGCGGGGGGCTCTCTCCACAGATACGCAGTATTTT

v_call: TRBV2
d_call: -
j_call: TRBJ1-2
clone_size: -
cdr3_aa: CASSATPGLSGNYGYTF
cdr3_nt: TGTGCCAGCAGTGCCACGCCAGGGTTGAGTGGGAACTATGGCTACACCTTC

v_call: TRBV7-2
d_call: -
j_call: TRBJ2-1
clone_size: -
cdr3_aa: CASSLGLTSPDQFF
cdr3_nt: TGTGCCAGCAGCCTCGGACTGACAAGCCCCGACCAGTTCTTC

v_call: TRBV3-1/TRBV3-2
d_call: TRBD1
j_call: TRBJ1-1
clone_size: -
cdr3_aa: CASTSGGKRTEAFF
cdr3_nt: TGTGCCAGCACCTCAGGGGGTAAGCGCACTGAAGCTTTCTTT

v_call: TRBV30
d_call: -
j_call: TRBJ1-6
clone_size: once
cdr3_aa: CAWSGGGSPLHF
cdr3_nt: TGTGCCTGGAGTGGGGGGGGTTCACCCCTCCACTTT

v_call: TRBV2
d_call: TRBD1
j_call: TRBJ2-5
clone_size: -
cdr3_aa: CASRAGTVYQETQYF
cdr3_nt: TGTGCCAGCAGAGCCGGGACAGTGTACCAAGAGACCCAGTACTTC

v_call: TRBV6-6
d_call: TRBD2
j_call: TRBJ2-5
clone_size: -
cdr3_aa: CASSRPTSRGQETQYF
cdr3_nt: TGTGCCAGCAGTCGCCCTACTTCGCGGGGGCAAGAGACCCAGTACTTC

v_call: TRBV5-4
d_call: -
j_call: TRBJ1-6
clone_size: -
cdr3_aa: CASSLVGGSNSPLHF
cdr3_nt: TGTGCCAGCAGCTTGGTAGGGGGATCTAATTCACCCCTCCACTTT

v_call: TRBV27
d_call: TRBD1
j_call: TRBJ1-2
clone_size: -
cdr3_aa: CASSRDRAPYLYGYTF
cdr3_nt: TGTGCCAGCAGTCGGGACAGGGCCCCCTATCTCTATGGCTACACCTTC

v_call: TRBV27
d_call: TRBD1
j_call: TRBJ2-7
clone_size: -
cdr3_aa: CASRGTGGDEQYF
cdr3_nt: TGTGCCAGCAGGGGGACAGGGGGCGACGAGCAGTACTTC

v_call: TRBV7-3
d_call: -
j_call: TRBJ2-5
clone_size: -
cdr3_aa: CASSLQGSQETQYF
cdr3_nt: TGTGCCAGCAGCTTACAGGGGTCCCAAGAGACCCAGTACTTC

v_call: TRBV7-3
d_call: -
j_call: TRBJ1-1
clone_size: -
cdr3_aa: CASSPSGGKGTEAFF
cdr3_nt: TGTGCCAGCAGTCCCTCCGGGGGGAAAGGCACTGAAGCTTTCTTT

v_call: TRBV28
d_call: TRBD1
j_call: TRBJ1-2
clone_size: -
cdr3_aa: CASSLRGTGGARYGYTF
cdr3_nt: TGTGCCAGCAGTTTGAGGGGGACAGGGGGCGCCCGCTATGGCTACACCTTC

v_call: TRBV18
d_call: TRBD1
j_call: TRBJ2-7
clone_size: few
cdr3_aa: CASSPPGQSYEQYF
cdr3_nt: TGTGCCAGCTCACCACCGGGACAGAGCTACGAGCAGTACTTC

v_call: TRBV7-3
d_call: TRBD2
j_call: TRBJ2-3
clone_size: -
cdr3_aa: CASSPGTSGGTDTQYF
cdr3_nt: TGTGCCAGCAGCCCGGGGACTAGCGGGGGCACAGATACGCAGTATTTT

v_call: TRBV5-4
d_call: TRBD2
j_call: TRBJ2-5
clone_size: -
cdr3_aa: CASSNGLAGQETQYF
cdr3_nt: TGTGCCAGCAGCAACGGACTAGCGGGGCAAGAGACCCAGTACTTC

v_call: TRBV7-6
d_call: -
j_call: TRBJ1-1
clone_size: -
cdr3_aa: CASSYGRESVEAFF
cdr3_nt: TGTGCCAGCAGCTACGGACGGGAGTCTGTTGAAGCTTTCTTT

v_call: TRBV7-2
d_call: TRBD2
j_call: TRBJ2-1
clone_size: -
cdr3_aa: CASSPIAGGPYNEQFF
cdr3_nt: TGTGCCAGCAGCCCTATAGCGGGGGGGCCCTACAATGAGCAGTTCTTC

v_call: TRBV30
d_call: -
j_call: TRBJ1-4
clone_size: -
cdr3_aa: CAWARGASNEKLFF
cdr3_nt: TGTGCCTGGGCACGGGGGGCTTCTAATGAAAAACTGTTTTTT

v_call: TRBV29-1
d_call: TRBD1
j_call: TRBJ1-2
clone_size: -
cdr3_aa: CSVEEQGAPHGYTF
cdr3_nt: TGCAGCGTTGAAGAACAGGGGGCTCCACATGGCTACACCTTC

v_call: TRBV9
d_call: TRBD2
j_call: TRBJ2-1
clone_size: -
cdr3_aa: CASSVGGGSGYNEQFF
cdr3_nt: TGTGCCAGCAGCGTAGGGGGAGGGTCCGGGTACAATGAGCAGTTCTTC

v_call: TRBV6-5
d_call: TRBD1
j_call: TRBJ2-7
clone_size: -
cdr3_aa: CASRQGFAYEQYF
cdr3_nt: TGTGCCAGCAGACAGGGGTTCGCCTACGAGCAGTACTTC

v_call: TRBV5-4
d_call: TRBD1
j_call: TRBJ1-2
clone_size: few
cdr3_aa: CASSPVDRGYGYTF
cdr3_nt: TGTGCCAGCAGCCCGGTTGACAGGGGCTATGGCTACACCTTC

v_call: TRBV27
d_call: TRBD1
j_call: TRBJ2-1
clone_size: -
cdr3_aa: CASRTDRVPWLSYNELFF
cdr3_nt: TGTGCCAGCCGAACCGACAGGGTCCCTTGGCTATCATACAATGAGCTATTCTTC

v_call: TRBV4-2
d_call: TRBD2
j_call: TRBJ2-3
clone_size: -
cdr3_aa: CASSQGFAGGDADTQYF
cdr3_nt: TGTGCCAGCAGCCAAGGGTTTGCGGGGGGGGACGCAGATACGCAGTATTTT

v_call: TRBV29-1
d_call: -
j_call: TRBJ1-4
clone_size: -
cdr3_aa: CSVQVTTNEKLFF
cdr3_nt: TGCAGCGTCCAGGTCACAACTAATGAAAAACTGTTTTTT

v_call: TRBV7-8
d_call: TRBD1
j_call: TRBJ1-2
clone_size: -
cdr3_aa: CASSSPDRGNYGYTF
cdr3_nt: TGTGCCAGCAGCTCCCCTGACAGGGGGAACTATGGCTACACCTTC

v_call: TRBV20-1
d_call: -
j_call: TRBJ1-2
clone_size: few
cdr3_aa: CSASGGLIYTF
cdr3_nt: TGCAGTGCTTCGGGGGGGCTCATCTACACCTTC

v_call: TRBV6-1
d_call: -
j_call: TRBJ2-7
clone_size: -
cdr3_aa: CAIPPGLAWDEQYF
cdr3_nt: TGTGCCATTCCCCCCGGGCTAGCGTGGGACGAGCAGTACTTC